The clone carrying this T cell receptor beta chain was found once. In germline, CDR1 is LNHDA, CDR2 SQIVND (reference sequence). The CDR3 extends over 15 amino acids. V lost 3 bases and J 1 base, leaving 9 bases between the germline ends. The entry originates in a study of T cell responses to AZD1222 COVID-19 vaccine. TCRdb's copy holds only in-frame clones and misses some; the assay was immunoSEQ multiplex PCR. The sample contains 140,000 or so clones, 80% to 95% of which appear only once. The receptor comes from an adult who received the AZD1222 COVID-19 vaccine. The sample here was peripheral blood, taken 28 days after the second AZD1222 dose. This rearrangement joins TRBV19 to TRBJ2-2, with D perhaps matching TRBD2 (6 bases). The CDR3 bases are TGTGCCAGTAGTATCTACGGGAGGAACACCGGGGAGCTGTTTTTT. Translated, it gives CASSIYGRNTGELFF.